These T cell receptor beta chains were read from a single sample in a study of blood T cell repertoires in COVID-19. The table came from immunoSEQ multiplex PCR; TCRdb's copy has only in-frame clones and leaves some out. The sample contains approximately 260,000 clones, 90% of which appear only once. The sequencing sample was made of peripheral blood. All receptors derive from a woman between 40 and 55 years old with acute or convalescent COVID-19. CDR3s include the opening cysteine and the closing phenylalanine or tryptophan. The order of the fields is D gene, V gene, J gene, clone size, CDR3 protein, CDR3 DNA. The D gene is left open where the match is weak. The size field is filled for only some rows; it gives once, few, many or a size class.

d_gene: -
v_gene: TRBV5-8
j_gene: TRBJ1-1
abundance: -
CDR3aa: CASSEWYTEAFF
CDR3nt: TGTGCCAGCAGCGAGTGGTACACTGAAGCTTTCTTT

d_gene: -
v_gene: TRBV6-5
j_gene: TRBJ1-2
abundance: -
CDR3aa: CATVTWGGDGGYTF
CDR3nt: TGTGCCACGGTAACTTGGGGAGGGGATGGAGGCTACACCTTC

d_gene: -
v_gene: TRBV5-3
j_gene: TRBJ1-1
abundance: -
CDR3aa: CASPSKGGQFDGTEAFF
CDR3nt: TGTGCCAGTCCAAGTAAAGGTGGACAATTCGATGGGACTGAAGCTTTCTTT

d_gene: -
v_gene: TRBV19
j_gene: TRBJ2-6
abundance: -
CDR3aa: CASIGEAGANVLTF
CDR3nt: TGTGCCAGTATAGGGGAGGCTGGGGCCAACGTCCTGACTTTC

d_gene: -
v_gene: TRBV5-1
j_gene: TRBJ2-3
abundance: -
CDR3aa: CASSLALSQGTDTQYF
CDR3nt: TGCGCCAGCAGCTTGGCCCTTAGTCAAGGCACAGATACGCAGTATTTT

d_gene: -
v_gene: TRBV13
j_gene: TRBJ2-3
abundance: -
CDR3aa: CATTGFRTDTQYF
CDR3nt: TGTGCCACCACAGGATTCCGCACAGATACGCAGTATTTT

d_gene: TRBD2
v_gene: TRBV5-6
j_gene: TRBJ2-3
abundance: -
CDR3aa: CASSRSGGSDTQYF
CDR3nt: TGTGCCAGCTCACGTAGCGGGGGTTCAGATACGCAGTATTTT

d_gene: -
v_gene: TRBV21-1
j_gene: TRBJ1-2
abundance: -
CDR3aa: CARLRTGQPNYGYTF
CDR3nt: TGTGCCAGACTGAGGACAGGGCAACCTAACTATGGCTACACCTTC

d_gene: TRBD2
v_gene: TRBV6-2/TRBV6-3
j_gene: TRBJ2-5
abundance: -
CDR3aa: CASSFGGGARETQYF
CDR3nt: TGTGCCAGCAGTTTTGGCGGGGGGGCCCGAGAGACCCAGTACTTC

d_gene: TRBD1
v_gene: TRBV11-2
j_gene: TRBJ1-3
abundance: -
CDR3aa: CASSSVRGRNTIYF
CDR3nt: TGTGCCAGCAGCTCCGTGAGGGGGCGGAACACCATATATTTT

d_gene: -
v_gene: TRBV20-1
j_gene: TRBJ2-3
abundance: -
CDR3aa: CSAATGYTQYF
CDR3nt: TGCAGTGCAGCAACAGGGTATACGCAGTATTTT

d_gene: -
v_gene: TRBV19
j_gene: TRBJ1-1
abundance: -
CDR3aa: CASSPGVGTEAFF
CDR3nt: TGTGCCAGTAGCCCCGGGGTGGGGACTGAAGCTTTCTTT

d_gene: -
v_gene: TRBV6-5
j_gene: TRBJ1-3
abundance: -
CDR3aa: CASSYSMRGRGNTIYF
CDR3nt: TGTGCCAGCAGTTACTCGATGCGGGGGCGTGGAAACACCATATATTTT

d_gene: -
v_gene: TRBV7-3
j_gene: TRBJ1-6
abundance: -
CDR3aa: CASSLLGLDSPLHF
CDR3nt: TGTGCCAGCAGCTTGCTCGGTCTGGATTCACCCCTCCACTTT

d_gene: -
v_gene: TRBV5-6
j_gene: TRBJ2-1
abundance: -
CDR3aa: CASSTEGHSEQFF
CDR3nt: TGTGCCAGCAGCACAGAGGGCCATTCCGAGCAGTTCTTC

d_gene: -
v_gene: TRBV19
j_gene: TRBJ1-5
abundance: -
CDR3aa: CASREARGLGNQPQHF
CDR3nt: TGTGCCAGTAGGGAGGCCAGGGGTCTGGGCAATCAGCCCCAGCATTTT

d_gene: TRBD1
v_gene: TRBV27
j_gene: TRBJ1-2
abundance: once
CDR3aa: CASSFGTELYGYTF
CDR3nt: TGTGCCAGCAGTTTTGGGACAGAACTATATGGCTACACCTTC

d_gene: -
v_gene: TRBV5-6
j_gene: TRBJ1-2
abundance: -
CDR3aa: CASRLRQVTVYGYTF
CDR3nt: TGTGCCAGCAGACTAAGACAGGTTACGGTCTATGGCTACACCTTC

d_gene: -
v_gene: TRBV6-5
j_gene: TRBJ1-3
abundance: -
CDR3aa: CASSPTGSRGNTIYF
CDR3nt: TGTGCCAGCAGTCCGACAGGCTCGCGGGGAAACACCATATATTTT

d_gene: -
v_gene: TRBV5-6
j_gene: TRBJ2-2
abundance: -
CDR3aa: CASSLVGAGGNAGELFF
CDR3nt: TGTGCCAGCAGCTTGGTAGGCGCCGGAGGGAACGCCGGGGAGCTGTTTTTT

d_gene: -
v_gene: TRBV30
j_gene: TRBJ1-1
abundance: once
CDR3aa: CAWETLVGGEAFF
CDR3nt: TGTGCCTGGGAGACCCTCGTTGGAGGAGAAGCTTTCTTT

d_gene: TRBD2
v_gene: TRBV11-2
j_gene: TRBJ2-1
abundance: -
CDR3aa: CASSLRASGGAAEQFF
CDR3nt: TGTGCCAGCAGCTTAAGGGCCAGCGGGGGGGCCGCTGAGCAGTTCTTC

d_gene: -
v_gene: TRBV5-6
j_gene: TRBJ1-2
abundance: -
CDR3aa: CASSLALETAENPGGHTF
CDR3nt: TGTGCCAGCAGCTTGGCCTTGGAGACAGCGGAAAACCCGGGGGGGCACACCTTC

d_gene: -
v_gene: TRBV2
j_gene: TRBJ1-2
abundance: -
CDR3aa: CASSDVSEYYGYTF
CDR3nt: TGTGCCAGCAGTGACGTGAGCGAATACTATGGCTACACCTTC

d_gene: TRBD2
v_gene: TRBV15
j_gene: TRBJ2-1
abundance: -
CDR3aa: CATSRDLTSGGPRGAGNEQFF
CDR3nt: TGTGCCACCAGCAGAGATTTAACTAGCGGGGGACCTAGGGGCGCAGGCAATGAGCAGTTCTTC

d_gene: -
v_gene: TRBV27
j_gene: TRBJ1-5
abundance: -
CDR3aa: CASSLSGAGLVPQHF
CDR3nt: TGTGCCAGCAGTCTATCAGGGGCCGGTTTGGTGCCCCAGCATTTT

d_gene: -
v_gene: TRBV21-1
j_gene: TRBJ1-1
abundance: -
CDR3aa: CATNEVQRLTEAFF
CDR3nt: TGTGCCACCAATGAGGTACAAAGGCTCACTGAAGCTTTCTTT

d_gene: -
v_gene: TRBV3-1/TRBV3-2
j_gene: TRBJ2-3
abundance: -
CDR3aa: CASSQVSDTQYF
CDR3nt: TGTGCCAGCAGCCAAGTCTCAGATACGCAGTATTTT

d_gene: -
v_gene: TRBV5-1
j_gene: TRBJ1-1
abundance: -
CDR3aa: CASSFGWVVPNTEAFF
CDR3nt: TGCGCCAGCAGCTTCGGGTGGGTGGTACCGAACACTGAAGCTTTCTTT

d_gene: TRBD2
v_gene: TRBV11-3
j_gene: TRBJ2-3
abundance: -
CDR3aa: CASSSRTSGGTDTQYF
CDR3nt: TGTGCCAGCAGCTCCCGGACTAGCGGGGGCACAGATACGCAGTATTTT

d_gene: -
v_gene: TRBV2
j_gene: TRBJ1-4
abundance: -
CDR3aa: CASSQINEKLFF
CDR3nt: TGTGCCAGCAGTCAGATTAATGAAAAACTGTTTTTT

d_gene: TRBD2
v_gene: TRBV5-1
j_gene: TRBJ2-1
abundance: -
CDR3aa: CASSLSGGYNEQFF
CDR3nt: TGCGCCAGCAGCTTAAGCGGGGGCTACAATGAGCAGTTCTTC

d_gene: -
v_gene: TRBV6-6
j_gene: TRBJ1-4
abundance: -
CDR3aa: CATVPGRGPRGEKLFF
CDR3nt: TGTGCCACCGTCCCGGGGAGGGGCCCACGGGGAGAAAAACTGTTTTTT

d_gene: -
v_gene: TRBV24-1
j_gene: TRBJ1-5
abundance: -
CDR3aa: CATGEPYSNQPQHF
CDR3nt: TGTGCCACCGGGGAGCCTTATAGCAATCAGCCCCAGCATTTT

d_gene: TRBD1
v_gene: TRBV10-3
j_gene: TRBJ1-2
abundance: -
CDR3aa: CAISEGQGDYGYTF
CDR3nt: TGTGCCATCAGTGAGGGACAGGGGGACTATGGCTACACCTTC

d_gene: -
v_gene: TRBV11-2
j_gene: TRBJ2-3
abundance: few
CDR3aa: CASSQTDTQYF
CDR3nt: TGTGCCAGCAGCCAAACAGATACGCAGTATTTT

d_gene: -
v_gene: TRBV7-2
j_gene: TRBJ2-5
abundance: once
CDR3aa: CASSLARAGIGGAQYF
CDR3nt: TGTGCCAGCAGCTTAGCTAGGGCGGGGATTGGAGGGGCCCAGTACTTC

d_gene: TRBD1
v_gene: TRBV5-1
j_gene: TRBJ2-2
abundance: -
CDR3aa: CASSPGQGFNTGELFF
CDR3nt: TGCGCCAGCAGCCCCGGACAGGGATTCAACACCGGGGAGCTGTTTTTT

d_gene: -
v_gene: TRBV4-1
j_gene: TRBJ1-6
abundance: -
CDR3aa: CASSQIGGDNSPLHF
CDR3nt: TGCGCCAGCAGCCAAATAGGGGGAGATAATTCACCCCTCCACTTT

d_gene: -
v_gene: TRBV18
j_gene: TRBJ1-1
abundance: few
CDR3aa: CASSPFAVQAPLEAFF
CDR3nt: TGTGCCAGCTCACCATTTGCGGTACAGGCTCCACTTGAAGCTTTCTTT

d_gene: TRBD1
v_gene: TRBV5-1
j_gene: TRBJ1-1
abundance: few
CDR3aa: CASSPGQGRNTEAFF
CDR3nt: TGCGCCAGCAGCCCAGGACAGGGGCGGAACACTGAAGCTTTCTTT

d_gene: -
v_gene: TRBV2
j_gene: TRBJ1-1
abundance: -
CDR3aa: CASSLRWEAFF
CDR3nt: TGTGCCAGCAGTTTGCGGTGGGAAGCTTTCTTT

d_gene: TRBD1
v_gene: TRBV4-2
j_gene: TRBJ2-1
abundance: -
CDR3aa: CASSLTTGGGDEQFF
CDR3nt: TGTGCCAGCAGCCTCACAACAGGGGGCGGAGATGAGCAGTTCTTC

d_gene: TRBD1
v_gene: TRBV29-1
j_gene: TRBJ1-2
abundance: -
CDR3aa: CSVNVRDSNYGYTF
CDR3nt: TGCAGCGTGAACGTCCGGGACAGTAACTATGGCTACACCTTC

d_gene: -
v_gene: TRBV6-6
j_gene: TRBJ1-1
abundance: -
CDR3aa: CASRRQDNWLAFF
CDR3nt: TGTGCCAGCCGGCGACAGGACAACTGGCTAGCTTTCTTT

d_gene: -
v_gene: TRBV7-9
j_gene: TRBJ1-1
abundance: -
CDR3aa: CASSLGTAYMNTEAFF
CDR3nt: TGTGCCAGCAGCTTAGGGACAGCGTATATGAACACTGAAGCTTTCTTT

d_gene: -
v_gene: TRBV9
j_gene: TRBJ2-2
abundance: -
CDR3aa: CASSADSPGELFF
CDR3nt: TGTGCCAGCAGCGCGGACAGCCCCGGGGAGCTGTTTTTT

d_gene: TRBD2
v_gene: TRBV6-4
j_gene: TRBJ2-1
abundance: -
CDR3aa: CASSDETSGGNEQFF
CDR3nt: TGTGCCAGCAGTGACGAGACTAGCGGGGGGAATGAGCAGTTCTTC

d_gene: -
v_gene: TRBV7-9
j_gene: TRBJ1-2
abundance: -
CDR3aa: CASSLVQGILEANYGYTF
CDR3nt: TGTGCCAGCAGCTTAGTACAGGGAATTTTAGAAGCTAACTATGGCTACACCTTC

d_gene: TRBD1
v_gene: TRBV9
j_gene: TRBJ2-3
abundance: -
CDR3aa: CASSRRGHEDTQYF
CDR3nt: TGTGCCAGCAGTAGAAGGGGGCATGAAGATACGCAGTATTTT

d_gene: -
v_gene: TRBV5-4
j_gene: TRBJ1-1
abundance: -
CDR3aa: CASSLGHPQLNTEAFF
CDR3nt: TGTGCCAGCAGCTTGGGACACCCTCAATTGAACACTGAAGCTTTCTTT

d_gene: TRBD2
v_gene: TRBV4-1
j_gene: TRBJ2-3
abundance: -
CDR3aa: CASSQSGLAGGTDTQYF
CDR3nt: TGCGCCAGCAGCCAGTCGGGACTAGCGGGGGGGACAGATACGCAGTATTTT

d_gene: -
v_gene: TRBV18
j_gene: TRBJ1-5
abundance: -
CDR3aa: CASSPLGRGQPQHF
CDR3nt: TGTGCCAGCTCACCACTTGGTAGGGGACAGCCCCAGCATTTT

d_gene: -
v_gene: TRBV5-1
j_gene: TRBJ2-1
abundance: -
CDR3aa: CASHSGSSYNEQFF
CDR3nt: TGCGCCAGCCATAGCGGAAGCTCCTACAATGAGCAGTTCTTC

d_gene: -
v_gene: TRBV30
j_gene: TRBJ1-6
abundance: -
CDR3aa: CAFTPAGSPLHF
CDR3nt: TGTGCCTTCACCCCGGCGGGTTCACCCCTCCACTTT

d_gene: -
v_gene: TRBV30
j_gene: TRBJ1-6
abundance: -
CDR3aa: CAWSGPGGRDSPLHF
CDR3nt: TGTGCCTGGAGTGGACCTGGCGGGCGGGATTCACCCCTCCACTTT

d_gene: -
v_gene: TRBV2
j_gene: TRBJ2-1
abundance: few
CDR3aa: CASNPLSSYNEQFF
CDR3nt: TGTGCCAGCAATCCTCTGAGCTCCTACAATGAGCAGTTCTTC

d_gene: -
v_gene: TRBV6-5
j_gene: TRBJ1-1
abundance: -
CDR3aa: CASMGGSIAFF
CDR3nt: TGTGCCAGCATGGGTGGGAGCATAGCTTTCTTT